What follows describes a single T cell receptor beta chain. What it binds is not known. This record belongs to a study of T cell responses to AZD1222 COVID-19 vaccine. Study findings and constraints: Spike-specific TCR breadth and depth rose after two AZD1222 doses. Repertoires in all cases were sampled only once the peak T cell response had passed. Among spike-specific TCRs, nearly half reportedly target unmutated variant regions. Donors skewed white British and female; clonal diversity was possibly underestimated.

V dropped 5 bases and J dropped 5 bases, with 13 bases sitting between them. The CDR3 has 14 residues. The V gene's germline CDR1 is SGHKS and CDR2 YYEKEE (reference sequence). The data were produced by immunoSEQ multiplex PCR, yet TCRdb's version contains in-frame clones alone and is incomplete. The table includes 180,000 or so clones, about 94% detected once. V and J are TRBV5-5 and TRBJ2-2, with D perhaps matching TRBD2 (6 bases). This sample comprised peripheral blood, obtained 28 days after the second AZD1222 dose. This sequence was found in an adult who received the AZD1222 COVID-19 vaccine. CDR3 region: CASSGGSLTGELFF. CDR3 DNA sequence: TGTGCCAGCAGTGGGGGGTCTCTTACCGGGGAGCTGTTTTTT. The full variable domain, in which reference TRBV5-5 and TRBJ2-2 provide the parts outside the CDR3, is DAGVTQSPTHLIKTRGQQVTLRCSPISGHKSVSWYQQVLGQGPQFIFQYYEKEERGRGNFPDRFSARQFPNYSSELNVNALLLGDSALYLCASSGGSLTGELFFGEGSRLTVL.